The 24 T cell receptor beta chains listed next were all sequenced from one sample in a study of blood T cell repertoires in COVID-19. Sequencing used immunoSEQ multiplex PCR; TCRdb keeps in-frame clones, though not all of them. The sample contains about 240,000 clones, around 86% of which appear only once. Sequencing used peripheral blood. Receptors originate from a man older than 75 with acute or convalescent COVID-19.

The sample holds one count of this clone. The CDR3 is CASRRTSGYEQYF. DNA for the CDR3: TGTGCCAGCAGACGGACTAGCGGGTACGAGCAGTACTTC. This chain links TRBV6-5 with TRBJ2-7, with 11 bases that match TRBD2. V shed 6 bases and J 4 bases; nucleotides not matched to a gene: 2. The CDR3 totals 13 residues. From germline, CDR1 is MNHEY and CDR2 SVGAGI.

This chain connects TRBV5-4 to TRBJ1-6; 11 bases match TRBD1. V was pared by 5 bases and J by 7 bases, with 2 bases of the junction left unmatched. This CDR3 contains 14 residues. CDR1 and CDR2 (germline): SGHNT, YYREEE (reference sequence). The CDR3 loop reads CASRGQGVNSPLHF. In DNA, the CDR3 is TGTGCCAGCAGGGGACAGGGGGTAAATTCACCCCTCCACTTT.

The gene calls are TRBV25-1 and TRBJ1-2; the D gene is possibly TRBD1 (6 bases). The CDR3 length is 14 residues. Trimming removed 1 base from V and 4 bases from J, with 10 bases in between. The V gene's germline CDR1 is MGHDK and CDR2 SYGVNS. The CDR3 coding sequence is TGTGCCAGCAGTGAATCAGGACAGCTCTATGGCTACACCTTC. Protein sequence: CASSESGQLYGYTF.

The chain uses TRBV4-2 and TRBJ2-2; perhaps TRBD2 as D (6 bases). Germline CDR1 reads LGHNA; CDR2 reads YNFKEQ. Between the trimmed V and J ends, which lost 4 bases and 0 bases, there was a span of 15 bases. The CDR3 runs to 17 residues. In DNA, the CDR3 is TGTGCCAGCAGCCGTCTGGAGGGGACCCCGAACACCGGGGAGCTGTTTTTT. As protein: CASSRLEGTPNTGELFF.

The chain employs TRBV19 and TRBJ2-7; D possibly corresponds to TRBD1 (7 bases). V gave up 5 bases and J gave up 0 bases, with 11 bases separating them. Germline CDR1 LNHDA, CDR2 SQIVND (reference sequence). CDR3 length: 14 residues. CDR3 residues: CASSPQGGSYEQYF. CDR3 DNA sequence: TGTGCCAGTAGTCCCCAGGGGGGCTCCTACGAGCAGTACTTC.

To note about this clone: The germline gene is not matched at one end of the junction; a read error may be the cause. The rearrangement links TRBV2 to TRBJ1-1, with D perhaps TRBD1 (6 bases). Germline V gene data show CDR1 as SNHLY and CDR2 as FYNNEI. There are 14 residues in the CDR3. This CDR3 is CASTEGGGRTEAFF. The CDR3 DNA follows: TGTGCCAGCACTGAAGGGGGGGGGAGGACTGAAGCTTTCTTT.

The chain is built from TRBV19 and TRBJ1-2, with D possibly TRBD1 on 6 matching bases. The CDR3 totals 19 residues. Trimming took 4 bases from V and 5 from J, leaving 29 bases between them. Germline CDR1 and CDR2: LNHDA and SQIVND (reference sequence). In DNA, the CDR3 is TGTGCCAGTAGTAACCTAAACAGCCCGGGACACGGTGACGGATATGGCTACACCTTC. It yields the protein CASSNLNSPGHGDGYGYTF.

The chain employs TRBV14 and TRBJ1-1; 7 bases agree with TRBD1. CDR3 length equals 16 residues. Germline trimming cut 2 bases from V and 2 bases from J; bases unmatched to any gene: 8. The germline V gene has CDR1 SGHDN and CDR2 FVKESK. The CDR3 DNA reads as TGTGCCAGCAGCCAACTAGGCGGGACAGCCAACACTGAAGCTTTCTTT. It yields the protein CASSQLGGTANTEAFF.

Here the CDR3 DNA reads TGCGCCAGCAGCTTGGGGGCTAGCGGGTCCGGGGAGCTGTTTTTT. Protein product: CASSLGASGSGELFF. The V gene is TRBV5-1, the J gene TRBJ2-2, with 8 bases identical to TRBD2. The V gene end was trimmed by 0 bases and the J gene end by 6 bases; junction bases not matched to a gene: 4. The V gene's germline CDR1 is SGHRS and CDR2 YFSETQ. The CDR3 totals 15 residues. Based on the CDR3 plus reference TRBV5-1 and TRBJ2-2, the full variable domain is KAGVTQTPRYLIKTRGQQVTLSCSPISGHRSVSWYQQTPGQGLQFLFEYFSETQRNKGNFPGRFSGRQFSNSRSEMNVSTLELGDSALYLCASSLGASGSGELFFGEGSRLTVL.

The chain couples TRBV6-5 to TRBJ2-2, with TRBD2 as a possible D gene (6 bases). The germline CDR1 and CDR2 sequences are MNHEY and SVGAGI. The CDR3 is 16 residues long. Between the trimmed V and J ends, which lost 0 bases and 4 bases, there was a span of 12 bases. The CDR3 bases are TGTGCCAGCAGTTACTCTAGCGGTGGGGGCACCGGGGAGCTGTTTTTT. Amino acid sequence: CASSYSSGGGTGELFF.

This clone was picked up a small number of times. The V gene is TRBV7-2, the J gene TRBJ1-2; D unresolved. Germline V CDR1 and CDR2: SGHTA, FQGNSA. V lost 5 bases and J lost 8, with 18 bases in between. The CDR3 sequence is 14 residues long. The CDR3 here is CASSPRLFAGGYTF. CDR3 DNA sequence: TGTGCCAGCAGCCCGCGACTCTTCGCGGGAGGCTACACCTTC.

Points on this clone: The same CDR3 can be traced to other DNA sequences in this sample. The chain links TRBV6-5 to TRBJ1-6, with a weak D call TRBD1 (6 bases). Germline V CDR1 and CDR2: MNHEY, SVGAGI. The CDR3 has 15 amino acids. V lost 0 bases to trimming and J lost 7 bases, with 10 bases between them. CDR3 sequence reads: CASSYSAGVNSPLHF. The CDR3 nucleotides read TGTGCCAGCAGTTACTCAGCAGGGGTAAATTCACCCCTCCACTTT.

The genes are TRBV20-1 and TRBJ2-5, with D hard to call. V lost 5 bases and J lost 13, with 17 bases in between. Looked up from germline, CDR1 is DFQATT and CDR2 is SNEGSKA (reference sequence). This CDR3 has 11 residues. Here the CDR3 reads CSAATELPGYF. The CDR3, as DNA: TGCAGTGCTGCCACGGAACTACCTGGGTACTTC.

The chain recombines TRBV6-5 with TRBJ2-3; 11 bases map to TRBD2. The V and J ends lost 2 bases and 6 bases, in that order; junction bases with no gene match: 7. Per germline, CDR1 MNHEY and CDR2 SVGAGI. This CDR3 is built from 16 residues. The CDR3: CASSYGLSSGRDTQYF. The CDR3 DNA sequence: TGTGCCAGCAGTTACGGTCTCTCTAGCGGGAGGGATACGCAGTATTTT.

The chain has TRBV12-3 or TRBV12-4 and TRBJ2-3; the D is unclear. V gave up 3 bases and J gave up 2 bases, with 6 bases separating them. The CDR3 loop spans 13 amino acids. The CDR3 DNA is TGTGCCAGCAGTTTTGCTAACACAGATACGCAGTATTTT. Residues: CASSFANTDTQYF.

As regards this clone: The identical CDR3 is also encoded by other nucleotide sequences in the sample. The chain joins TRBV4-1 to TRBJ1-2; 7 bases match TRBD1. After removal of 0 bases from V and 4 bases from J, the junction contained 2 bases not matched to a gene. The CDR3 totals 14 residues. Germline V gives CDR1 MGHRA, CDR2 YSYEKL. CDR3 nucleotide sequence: TGCGCCAGCAGCCAAGATCGGGACAGCTATGGCTACACCTTC. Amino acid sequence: CASSQDRDSYGYTF.

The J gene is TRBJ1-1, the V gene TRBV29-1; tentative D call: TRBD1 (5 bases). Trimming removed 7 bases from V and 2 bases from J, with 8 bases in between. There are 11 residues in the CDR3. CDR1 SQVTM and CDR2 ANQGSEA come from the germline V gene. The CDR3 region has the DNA TGCAGCGCACAGGCTAACACTGAAGCTTTCTTT. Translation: CSAQANTEAFF.

In nucleotides, the CDR3 is TGTGCCAGCAGCCGGACAGACAACGGTTGGACTGAAGCTTTCTTT. Residues: CASSRTDNGWTEAFF. V and J are TRBV14 and TRBJ1-1, with D perhaps TRBD1 (6 bases). CDR3 length equals 15 residues. Germline CDR1 is SGHDN and CDR2 is FVKESK. V was cut by 4 bases and J by 5 bases, with 17 bases left in between.

Here the CDR3 DNA reads TGCGCCAGCAGCCCACCCCACGGGACTGCGAACACCGGGGAGCTGTTTTTT. It encodes CASSPPHGTANTGELFF. The chain joins TRBV5-1 to TRBJ2-2, with D tentatively TRBD2 (6 bases). Germline V CDR1 and CDR2: SGHRS, YFSETQ. This CDR3 has 17 residues. V shed 4 bases and J shed 0 bases, with 16 bases lying between them. Complete variable domain (other parts from reference TRBV5-1 and TRBJ2-2): KAGVTQTPRYLIKTRGQQVTLSCSPISGHRSVSWYQQTPGQGLQFLFEYFSETQRNKGNFPGRFSGRQFSNSRSEMNVSTLELGDSALYLCASSPPHGTANTGELFFGEGSRLTVL.

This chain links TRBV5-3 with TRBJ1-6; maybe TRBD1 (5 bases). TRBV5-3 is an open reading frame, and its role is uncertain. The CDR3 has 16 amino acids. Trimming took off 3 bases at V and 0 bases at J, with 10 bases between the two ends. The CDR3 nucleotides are TGTGCCAGAAGCTCCTACGGGGGCTCCTATAATTCACCCCTCCACTTT. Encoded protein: CARSSYGGSYNSPLHF.

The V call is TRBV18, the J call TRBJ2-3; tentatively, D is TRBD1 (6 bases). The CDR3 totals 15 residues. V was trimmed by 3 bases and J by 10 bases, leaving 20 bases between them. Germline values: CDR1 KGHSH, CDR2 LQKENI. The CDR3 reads CASSPLGQGMTPQYF. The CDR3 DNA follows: TGTGCCAGCTCACCTCTGGGGCAGGGGATGACTCCGCAGTATTTT.

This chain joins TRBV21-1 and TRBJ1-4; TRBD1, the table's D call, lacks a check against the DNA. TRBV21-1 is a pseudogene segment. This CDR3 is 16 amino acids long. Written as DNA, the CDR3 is TGTGCCAGCAGCAAACCCCAGGCCCCGGATAATGAAAAACTGTTTTTT. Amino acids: CASSKPQAPDNEKLFF.

The CDR3 bases are TGCGCCAGCAGCCGGGAGGGGGTCAACGAGCAGTACTTC. Its translation is CASSREGVNEQYF. J is TRBJ2-7 and V is TRBV5-1; 8 bases are a match to TRBD2. The CDR3 covers 13 residues. The germline V gene encodes CDR1 SGHRS and CDR2 YFSETQ. The V segment lost 4 bases and the J segment 5 bases; nucleotides outside the gene matches: 5.

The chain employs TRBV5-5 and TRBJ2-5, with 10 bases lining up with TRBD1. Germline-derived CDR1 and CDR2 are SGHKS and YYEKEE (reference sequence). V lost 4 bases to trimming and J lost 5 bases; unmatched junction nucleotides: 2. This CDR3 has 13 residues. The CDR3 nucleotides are TGTGCCAGCAGCCTGGGACAGGGGGAGACCCAGTACTTC. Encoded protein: CASSLGQGETQYF.